This T cell receptor (beta chain) was identified in a study of blood T cells in healthy people across ages. In regard to this clonotype: Antigen unknown.

General study results and limits: Naive T cell percentage by flow cytometry tracked strongly with beta diversity. The study found more naive CD4+ cells and higher diversity in long-lived than aged donors.

Through a sample-barcoded 5' primer and a J-beta primer mix, a second PCR was run for roughly 7 to 11 cycles. TCRdb re-called the 5' RACE reads with MiXCR, one entry per CDR3 protein. The repertoire includes hundreds of thousands of distinct CDR3 sequences, about 52% of them detected once, and around 53% sits in the top ten. The V gene's germline CDR1 is MNHEY and CDR2 SVGAGI. V shed 2 bases and J 7 bases; nucleotides not matched to a gene: 9. The CDR3 runs 15 residues. Material for sequencing was blood. This TCR was sampled from a man aged 55 to 70 in good health. The genes are TRBV6-5 and TRBJ1-2, with 8 bases that match TRBD1. CDR3 sequence: CASSYGGQGVSGYTF. In DNA form, the CDR3 reads TGTGCCAGCAGTTACGGCGGACAGGGAGTCTCTGGCTACACCTTC.